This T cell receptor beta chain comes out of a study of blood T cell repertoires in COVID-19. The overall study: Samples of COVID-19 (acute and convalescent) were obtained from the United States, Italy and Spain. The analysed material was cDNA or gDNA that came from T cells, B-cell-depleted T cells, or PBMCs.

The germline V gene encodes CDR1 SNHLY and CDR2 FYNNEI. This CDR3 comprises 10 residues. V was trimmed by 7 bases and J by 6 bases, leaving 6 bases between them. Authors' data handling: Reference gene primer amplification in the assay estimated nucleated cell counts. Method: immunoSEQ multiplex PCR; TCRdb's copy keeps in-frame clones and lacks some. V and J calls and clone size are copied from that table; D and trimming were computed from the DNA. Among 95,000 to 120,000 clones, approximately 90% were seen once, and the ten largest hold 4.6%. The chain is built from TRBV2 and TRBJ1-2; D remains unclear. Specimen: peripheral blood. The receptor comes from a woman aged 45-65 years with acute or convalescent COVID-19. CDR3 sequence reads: CASKYNGYTF. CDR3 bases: TGTGCCAGCAAATACAATGGCTACACCTTC.